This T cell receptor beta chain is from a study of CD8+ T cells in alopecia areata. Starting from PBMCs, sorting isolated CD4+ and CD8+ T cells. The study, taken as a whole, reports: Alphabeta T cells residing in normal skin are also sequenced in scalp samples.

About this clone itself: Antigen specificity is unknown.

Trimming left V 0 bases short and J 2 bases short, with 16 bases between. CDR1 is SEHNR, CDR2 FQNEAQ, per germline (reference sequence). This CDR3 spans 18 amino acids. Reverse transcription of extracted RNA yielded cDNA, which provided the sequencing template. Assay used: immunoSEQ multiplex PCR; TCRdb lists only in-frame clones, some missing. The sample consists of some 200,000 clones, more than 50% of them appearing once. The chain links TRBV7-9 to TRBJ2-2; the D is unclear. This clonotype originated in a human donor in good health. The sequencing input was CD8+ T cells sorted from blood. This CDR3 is CASSLAASLGSNTGELFF. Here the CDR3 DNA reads TGTGCCAGCAGCTTAGCGGCGTCCTTGGGGTCTAACACCGGGGAGCTGTTTTTT.